These 30 T cell receptor beta chains were sequenced from one sample in a study of human T cells and chemical hapten exposure. From the RACE reads, TCRdb called clonotypes with MiXCR, one entry per CDR3 protein. The table shows tens of thousands of distinct CDR3 sequences, with 7.5% to 10% occurring only once. Time point meaning: patch test 1, 2 weeks after DPC sensitization. Indicated treatment: therapeutic diphenylcyclopropenone sensitization with weekly scalp DPC. The sample was whole blood, taken in connection with sensitization to the hapten diphenylcyclopropenone (DPC). The receptors originated from a woman aged 35 to 49 with alopecia areata. Some clones in this sample may be carry-over from other donors' samples.

This clonotype was counted only a few times. The chain carries TRBV6-1 and TRBJ2-7, with 8 bases lining up with TRBD2. The junction had 3 bases not matched to a gene; V was cut back by 2 bases and J by 0 bases. The CDR3 runs to 15 residues. CDR1 and CDR2 from the germline V gene are MNHNS and SASEGT. In DNA form, the CDR3 reads TGTGCCAGCAGTGAAACTAGCGGAGCCTCCTACGAGCAGTACTTC. This sequence encodes CASSETSGASYEQYF.

This chain uses TRBV28 with TRBJ2-7; 10 bases line up with TRBD2. This CDR3 contains 18 residues. J gave up 2 bases and V 5 bases, and 15 bases lay outside the gene matches. The germline gives CDR1 MDHEN, CDR2 SYDVKM. The CDR3: CASSPTPLAGVLPYEQYF. The CDR3 coding sequence is TGTGCCAGCAGTCCTACGCCTCTAGCGGGGGTTCTACCCTACGAGCAGTACTTC.

V usage is TRBV7-8 and J usage is TRBJ2-5, with TRBD1 identical over 8 bases. The CDR3 contains 18 residues. Germline CDR1 SGHVS, CDR2 FQNEAQ. V trimming: 4 bases; J trimming: 2 bases; junction bases outside the gene matches: 15. The chain's CDR3 is CASSSMGPGQEIQETQYF. Here the CDR3 DNA reads TGTGCCAGCAGCTCAATGGGGCCGGGACAGGAGATACAAGAGACCCAGTACTTC.

This clonotype was seen a handful of times. Here the CDR3 reads CSARGDGGDGYTF. The CDR3 nucleotides read TGCAGTGCTAGAGGGGACGGAGGGGATGGCTACACCTTC. The chain joins TRBV20-1 to TRBJ1-2; D is possibly TRBD1 (5 bases). V was clipped by 1 base and J by 6 bases, with 12 bases between them. Germline CDR1 is DFQATT and CDR2 is SNEGSKA (reference sequence). The CDR3 spans 13 residues.

The sample holds a few counts of this clonotype. The chain carries TRBV12-3 or TRBV12-4 and TRBJ1-1; D gene unclear. The CDR3 is 14 residues long. Between the trimmed V and J ends, which lost 10 bases and 4 bases, there was a span of 19 bases. CDR3 in amino acids: CATSADGAGTEAFF. CDR3 in DNA: TGTGCCACCTCGGCGGACGGAGCGGGCACTGAAGCTTTCTTT.

This clonotype appeared many times. This chain joins TRBV6-1 and TRBJ1-2; no definite D call. V gave up 5 bases and J gave up 4 bases, with 20 bases separating them. Germline V gives CDR1 MNHNS, CDR2 SASEGT. The CDR3 covers 16 residues. The CDR3 DNA reads as TGTGCCAGCAGTACCACTGGAGGGAACGGAGTCTATGGCTACACCTTC. Encoded protein: CASSTTGGNGVYGYTF.

This clonotype has a count of ten or more. The chain carries TRBV20-1 and TRBJ2-1, with 10 bases matching TRBD2. With 0 bases clipped from V and 7 bases from J, the junction kept 9 bases outside the gene matches. CDR1 and CDR2 (germline): DFQATT, SNEGSKA (reference sequence). This CDR3 spans 16 amino acids. The CDR3 sequence is CSARDQERGGQNEQFF. DNA of the CDR3: TGCAGTGCTAGAGATCAAGAGCGGGGGGGCCAAAATGAGCAGTTCTTC.

In this sample, this clonotype turned up many times. This chain connects TRBV5-1 to TRBJ2-7; D call uncertain. The CDR3 has 13 amino acids. The V gene lost 0 bases and the J gene lost 3 bases, with 7 bases spanning the gap. Germline CDR1 SGHRS, CDR2 YFSETQ. The CDR3 region is CASSLEGFYEQYF. In DNA form, the CDR3 reads TGCGCCAGCAGCTTGGAAGGGTTCTACGAGCAGTACTTC. The variable domain in full, completed from reference TRBV5-1 and TRBJ2-7, reads KAGVTQTPRYLIKTRGQQVTLSCSPISGHRSVSWYQQTPGQGLQFLFEYFSETQRNKGNFPGRFSGRQFSNSRSEMNVSTLELGDSALYLCASSLEGFYEQYFGPGTRLTVT.

This clonotype was recorded at least ten times. This rearrangement joins TRBV20-1 to TRBJ2-7; the match to TRBD2 covers 14 bases. The CDR3 extends over 19 amino acids. CDR1 is DFQATT and CDR2 is SNEGSKA in the germline V gene (reference sequence). Trimming cost V 0 bases and J 0 bases; bases outside gene matches: 10. The CDR3 nucleotides are TGCAGTGCTAGAGATCTATTTTCGACTAGCGGGGGGGGCTCCTACGAGCAGTACTTC. The encoded protein is CSARDLFSTSGGGSYEQYF.

This clonotype was observed at least ten times. A read error may produce the germline difference seen at one junction end. V gene TRBV5-1 combines with J gene TRBJ1-1; 11 nucleotides match TRBD1. Germline V gives CDR1 SGHRS, CDR2 YFSETQ. This CDR3 comprises 15 residues. The CDR3, as DNA: TGCGCCAGCAGCCCGGGACAGGGGGTGAACGCTGAAGCTTTCTTT. Its translation: CASSPGQGVNAEAFF.

This clonotype was detected once. With a much larger clone just one base away, this may be a read error. The CDR3 is CSVREGINTEAFF. CDR3 DNA: TGCAGCGTAAGGGAGGGAATAAACACTGAAGCTTTCTTT. The chain recombines TRBV29-1 with TRBJ1-1; D is ambiguous. Germline CDR1 is SQVTM and CDR2 is ANQGSEA. The length of the CDR3 is 13 residues. Trimming shortened V by 6 bases and J by 2 bases, and 13 bases separated the two germline ends.

The sample holds many counts of this clonotype. The V gene is TRBV20-1, the J gene TRBJ2-2, with D possibly TRBD1 on 5 matching bases. Germline V lookup: CDR1 DFQATT, CDR2 SNEGSKA (reference sequence). V was pared by 3 bases and J by 5 bases, with 13 bases between. This CDR3 is built from 14 residues. This CDR3 reads CSASWQGKTGELFF. The CDR3 DNA reads as TGCAGTGCTAGCTGGCAGGGAAAGACCGGGGAGCTGTTTTTT.

This clonotype was detected ten times or more. This chain joins TRBV6-2 or TRBV6-3 and TRBJ1-4; TRBD1 might be the D (5 bases). Deletions cut 2 bases from V and 7 bases from J, with 11 bases between. The length of the CDR3 is 14 residues. Germline lookup yields CDR1 MNHEY and CDR2 SVGEGT. The CDR3 bases are TGTGCCAGCAGTTACGGCGGGGGTACTGAAAAACTGTTTTTT. Amino acid sequence: CASSYGGGTEKLFF.

The chain recombines TRBV29-1 with TRBJ2-7; D is perhaps TRBD1 or TRBD2 (6 bases each). This CDR3 region has 14 residues. The V gene lost 4 bases and the J gene lost 1 base, with 14 bases spanning the gap. Germline CDR1 and CDR2: SQVTM and ANQGSEA. In DNA, the CDR3 is TGCAGCGTTGGTCCCCGGGGGCCTTCCTACGAGCAGTACTTC. As protein: CSVGPRGPSYEQYF.

The chain links TRBV2 to TRBJ1-4; D is unclear. The CDR3 has 13 residues. Per the germline V gene, CDR1 is SNHLY and CDR2 is FYNNEI. V lost 3 bases to trimming and J lost 4 bases, with 6 bases between them. The DNA of the CDR3 is TGTGCCAGCAGTGAGGATAGTAATGAAAAACTGTTTTTT. The encoded protein is CASSEDSNEKLFF. The entire variable domain, with the rest obtained from reference TRBV2 and TRBJ1-4, is as follows: EPEVTQTPSHQVTQMGQEVILRCVPISNHLYFYWYRQILGQKVEFLVSFYNNEISEKSEIFDDQFSVERPDGSNFTLKIRSTKLEDSAMYFCASSEDSNEKLFFGSGTQLSVL.

The gene calls are TRBV29-1 and TRBJ2-5, with D possibly being TRBD1 (5 bases). The CDR3 has 13 amino acids. V lost 2 bases, J lost 8 bases, and 15 bases lay in between. Germline CDR1 is SQVTM and CDR2 is ANQGSEA. CDR3 residues: CSVELPQVQTQYF. In DNA form, the CDR3 reads TGCAGCGTTGAACTACCACAGGTCCAAACCCAGTACTTC.

The table lists this clonotype with many counts. The DNA of the CDR3 is TGTGCCAGCAGTCCATGGGCCCCTATGAACACTGAAGCTTTCTTT. Its protein is CASSPWAPMNTEAFF. The chain joins TRBV2 to TRBJ1-1, with D unclear. Trimming removed 5 bases from V and 0 bases from J, with 13 bases in between. Per the germline V gene, CDR1 is SNHLY and CDR2 is FYNNEI. The CDR3 is made up of 15 amino acids.

This clonotype was seen ten or more times. The CDR3 region has the DNA TGTGCCAGCATTTTACGGCTCCGGGACAGGGGTCGAGGGGAGCTGTTTTTT. Its translation: CASILRLRDRGRGELFF. The rearrangement links TRBV5-5 to TRBJ2-2; TRBD1 aligns across 10 bases. The CDR3 contains 17 residues. J lost 8 bases, V lost 6 bases, and 16 bases had no gene match. The V gene's germline CDR1 is SGHKS and CDR2 YYEKEE (reference sequence).

This clonotype was counted many times. The J gene is TRBJ2-1, the V gene TRBV14; no clear D. The V and J ends lost 1 base and 10 bases respectively, with 11 bases between them. The CDR3 length is 13 residues. The germline CDR1 and CDR2 sequences are SGHDN and FVKESK. CDR3 protein: CASSQGLGREQFF. The CDR3 nucleotides read TGTGCCAGCAGCCAAGGATTAGGCAGGGAGCAGTTCTTC.

This clonotype has just a few counts. The rearrangement uses TRBV5-1 and TRBJ2-2, with 8 nucleotides matching TRBD1. Per the germline V gene, CDR1 is SGHRS and CDR2 is YFSETQ. The junction had 10 bases not matched to a gene; V was cut back by 0 bases and J by 6 bases. The CDR3 covers 17 residues. Here the CDR3 DNA reads TGCGCCAGCAGCTTGGCAAAATACAGGGGGTCGGCCGGGGAGCTGTTTTTT. Translation: CASSLAKYRGSAGELFF.

CDR3 in DNA: TGCAGCGTGGGGACAGGTGAAGGTTCACCCCTCCACTTT. Translated, it gives CSVGTGEGSPLHF. This chain uses TRBV29-1 with TRBJ1-6; 8 bases match TRBD1. The J segment lost 9 bases and the V segment lost 6 bases, leaving 7 bases of the junction unmatched. The CDR3 totals 13 residues. Germline V CDR1 and CDR2: SQVTM, ANQGSEA.

This chain joins TRBV7-9 and TRBJ1-1; perhaps TRBD1 as D (6 bases). In germline, CDR1 is SEHNR, CDR2 FQNEAQ (reference sequence). The CDR3 has 16 amino acids. Trimming stripped 5 bases from V and 2 bases from J, with 18 bases between. The CDR3 DNA follows: TGTGCCAGCAGCCCAAGGGGGGACGGGAGTAACACTGAAGCTTTCTTT. It translates to CASSPRGDGSNTEAFF.

J is TRBJ1-1 and V is TRBV7-2; tentative D call: TRBD1 (5 bases). V lost 1 base to trimming and J lost 5 bases, with 11 bases between them. This CDR3 has 14 residues. From germline, CDR1 is SGHTA and CDR2 FQGNSA. The CDR3 bases are TGTGCCAGCAGCTTAGTGGCAGGGAGAACTGAAGCTTTCTTT. The encoded protein is CASSLVAGRTEAFF.

With respect to this clonotype: Being one base from a much bigger clone, this may be a read error. The chain has TRBV4-1 and TRBJ1-6; D is unclear. Trimming shortened V by 5 bases and J by 9 bases, and 23 bases separated the two germline ends. CDR1 is MGHRA, CDR2 YSYEKL, per germline. This CDR3 is 17 amino acids long. The CDR3 bases are TGCGCCAGCAGCAAAATTCTAGAATCCCCCCGTAGTTCACCCCTCCACTTT. Protein product: CASSKILESPRSSPLHF.

This clonotype was counted a few times. V and J are TRBV19 and TRBJ1-2; TRBD1 is a possible D gene (6 bases). With 4 bases removed from V and 7 bases from J, the gap between germline ends came to 13 bases. Germline lookup yields CDR1 LNHDA and CDR2 SQIVND (reference sequence). The CDR3 has 13 residues. The CDR3 loop reads CASSTQQGVGYTF. CDR3 sequence (DNA): TGTGCCAGTAGTACGCAACAGGGTGTTGGCTACACCTTC.

The table lists this clonotype with many counts. The chain has TRBV28 and TRBJ2-4; 8 positions match TRBD1. Germline V lookup: CDR1 MDHEN, CDR2 SYDVKM. Losses at the gene ends were 4 bases for V and 8 bases for J; bases not matched to a gene: 7. The CDR3 runs 14 residues. CDR3 amino acids: CASSSLDRVYIQYF. For the CDR3, the DNA is TGTGCCAGCAGTTCTCTGGACAGGGTTTACATTCAGTACTTC.

This clonotype was observed a handful of times. CDR3 in amino acids: CASSRGTKYGYTF. CDR3 DNA sequence: TGTGCCAGCAGCCGCGGGACGAAATATGGCTACACCTTC. This chain connects TRBV7-2 to TRBJ1-2; weak D call: TRBD1 (5 bases). The germline CDR1 and CDR2 sequences are SGHTA and FQGNSA. The V end lost 5 bases, the J end lost 5 bases, and 12 bases lay between the germline ends. The CDR3 has 13 residues.

This clonotype was seen repeatedly, ten times or more. The J gene is TRBJ1-1, the V gene TRBV3-1; 8 bases agree with TRBD1. V lost 4 bases, J lost 5 bases, and 9 bases stayed unmatched. CDR3 length: 15 amino acids. Germline assignment: CDR1 LGHDT and CDR2 YNNKEL (reference sequence). CDR3 DNA: TGTGCCAGCAGCCGGGACAGGACAAAGGGGACTGAAGCTTTCTTT. Protein product: CASSRDRTKGTEAFF.

The gene calls are TRBV29-1 and TRBJ2-3, with TRBD2 matching over 11 bases. Trimming took 5 bases from V and 0 from J; bases not matched to a gene: 4. This CDR3 comprises 15 residues. Germline CDR1 and CDR2: SQVTM and ANQGSEA. The CDR3 here is CSVKGLAASTDTQYF. The CDR3 DNA sequence: TGCAGCGTTAAGGGACTAGCGGCTAGCACAGATACGCAGTATTTT.

There are a few counts of this clonotype. CDR3 in DNA: TGCGCCAGCAGCCCCGGACAGGTAACCTACAATGAGCAGTTCTTC. It encodes CASSPGQVTYNEQFF. This chain uses TRBV4-1 with TRBJ2-1; 7 bases fit TRBD1. In germline, CDR1 is MGHRA, CDR2 YSYEKL. V was pared by 4 bases and J by 2 bases, with 5 bases of the junction left unmatched. The CDR3 loop spans 15 amino acids.